These 16 T cell receptor beta chains came from one sample sequenced in a study of T cells expressing NK-cell markers. From its re-call of the 5' RACE reads, TCRdb lists each CDR3 protein once, without DNA. Recorded for this sample: about half a million distinct CDR3 sequences. Sequencing input: blood T cells: a sorted CD56 or NKG2C T cell subset, CD4+ or CD8+ T cells, or bulk PBMC T cells (not recorded which). The receptors come from a woman in her forties or fifties in good health.

The chain combines TRBV5-1 with TRBJ1-5; TCRdb designates TRBD1, a call that cannot be tested without DNA. The germline V gene encodes CDR1 SGHRS and CDR2 YFSETQ. The length of the CDR3 is 16 residues. The CDR3 loop is CASSLTGQGSNQPQHF.

The V gene is TRBV6-2 or TRBV6-3, the J gene TRBJ1-5; the D call of TRBD1 rests on TCRdb alone, since no DNA is present to check it. Germline V CDR1 and CDR2: MNHEY, SVGEGT. The CDR3 is 13 amino acids. This chain's CDR3 is CASRDGGNQPQHF.

This sequence joins TRBV5-1 and TRBJ1-2; TCRdb's assignment of TRBD1 cannot be checked, as there is no DNA. Germline V gene sequence: CDR1 SGHRS, CDR2 YFSETQ. The CDR3 is 15 residues long. The CDR3 region is CASSPEGQPRRGYTF. The whole variable domain, filled in from reference TRBV5-1 and TRBJ1-2, reads KAGVTQTPRYLIKTRGQQVTLSCSPISGHRSVSWYQQTPGQGLQFLFEYFSETQRNKGNFPGRFSGRQFSNSRSEMNVSTLELGDSALYLCASSPEGQPRRGYTFGSGTRLTVV.

The V call is TRBV2, the J call TRBJ2-1; with no DNA, the TCRdb D assignment of TRBD2 cannot be verified. There are 14 residues in the CDR3. Germline assignment: CDR1 SNHLY and CDR2 FYNNEI. The CDR3 here is CASTRTSGVNEQFF.

The rearrangement links TRBV20-1 to TRBJ2-1. Germline CDR1 and CDR2: DFQATT and SNEGSKA (reference sequence). The CDR3 contains 15 residues. CDR3 loop: CSARVGTAFYNEQFF.

The rearrangement joins TRBV12-3 or TRBV12-4 to TRBJ1-1; the D call of TRBD1 rests on TCRdb alone, since no DNA is present to check it. This CDR3 spans 13 amino acids. CDR3 region: CASATGYQSEAFF.

The chain joins TRBV7-9 to TRBJ2-5; TCRdb outputs TRBD2, but without DNA this stays unchecked. CDR1 is SEHNR and CDR2 is FQNEAQ in the germline V gene (reference sequence). The length of the CDR3 is 15 residues. CDR3 loop: CASSFTGTSAETQYF.

This chain uses TRBV6-1 with TRBJ2-7. Germline V gene data show CDR1 as MNHNS and CDR2 as SASEGT. CDR3 length equals 13 residues. CDR3 loop: CASGLEPTYEQYF.

V is TRBV11-2 and J is TRBJ2-7. The CDR3 extends over 11 amino acids. Germline V gene lookup returns CDR1 SGHAT and CDR2 FQNNGV. The CDR3: CASSLKESSYF.

The V gene is TRBV3-1, the J gene TRBJ2-1; lacking DNA, the TRBD2 call made by TCRdb goes unchecked. Germline V lookup: CDR1 LGHDT, CDR2 YNNKEL (reference sequence). CDR3 length equals 15 residues. The CDR3 sequence is CASSLGRRGYNEQFF.

The gene calls are TRBV2 and TRBJ1-2. The CDR3 is 13 amino acids. The germline V gene encodes CDR1 SNHLY and CDR2 FYNNEI. The CDR3 loop is CASSMIGNHGYTF.

The V call is TRBV5-1, the J call TRBJ2-1; TCRdb's D gene call, TRBD2, goes unchecked for lack of DNA. The CDR3 contains 14 residues. Germline V lookup: CDR1 SGHRS, CDR2 YFSETQ. The CDR3 protein is CASSLDPLASEQFF.

This rearrangement joins TRBV29-1 to TRBJ2-2; absent DNA, TCRdb's TRBD1 call cannot be checked. The CDR3 is made up of 14 amino acids. CDR1 SQVTM and CDR2 ANQGSEA come from the germline V gene. CDR3 loop: CSCPGQPGTGELFF.

The V call is TRBV6-1, the J call TRBJ2-2. CDR3 length: 15 amino acids. The germline V gene has CDR1 MNHNS and CDR2 SASEGT. The CDR3 protein is CASTQQGFTGGELFF.

The chain is built from TRBV11-2 and TRBJ2-6. There are 14 residues in the CDR3. Germline values: CDR1 SGHAT, CDR2 FQNNGV. The CDR3 loop reads CASNRISGANVLTF.

V gene TRBV19 combines with J gene TRBJ1-4. CDR3 length equals 15 residues. CDR1 is LNHDA, CDR2 SQIVND, per germline (reference sequence). The CDR3: CASSTLTRVNEKLFF.